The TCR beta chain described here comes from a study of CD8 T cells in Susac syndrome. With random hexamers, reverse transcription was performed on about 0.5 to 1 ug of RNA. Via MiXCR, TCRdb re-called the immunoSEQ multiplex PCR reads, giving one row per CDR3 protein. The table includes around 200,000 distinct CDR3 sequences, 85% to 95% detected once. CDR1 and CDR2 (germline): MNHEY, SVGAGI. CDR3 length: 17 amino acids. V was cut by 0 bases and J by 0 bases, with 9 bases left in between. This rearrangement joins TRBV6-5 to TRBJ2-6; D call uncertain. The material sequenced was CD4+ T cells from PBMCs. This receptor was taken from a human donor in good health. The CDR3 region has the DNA TGTGCCAGCAGTTACTCACCAACCCACTCTGGGGCCAACGTCCTGACTTTC. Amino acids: CASSYSPTHSGANVLTF.